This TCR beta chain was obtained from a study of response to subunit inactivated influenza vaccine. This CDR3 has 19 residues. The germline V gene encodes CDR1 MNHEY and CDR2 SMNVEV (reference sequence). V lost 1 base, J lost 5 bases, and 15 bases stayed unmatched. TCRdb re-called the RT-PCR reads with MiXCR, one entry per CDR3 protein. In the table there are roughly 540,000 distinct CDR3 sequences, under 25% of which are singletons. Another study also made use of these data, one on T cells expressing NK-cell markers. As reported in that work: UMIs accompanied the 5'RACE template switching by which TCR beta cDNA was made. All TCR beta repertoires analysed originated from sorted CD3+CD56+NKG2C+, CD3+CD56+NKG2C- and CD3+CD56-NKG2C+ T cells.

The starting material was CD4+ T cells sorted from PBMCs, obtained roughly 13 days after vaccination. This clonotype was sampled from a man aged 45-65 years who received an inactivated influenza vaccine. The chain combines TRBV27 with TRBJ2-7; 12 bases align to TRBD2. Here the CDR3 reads CASSLLGLAGGPASDEQYF. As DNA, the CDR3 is TGTGCCAGCAGTTTATTGGGTCTAGCGGGGGGGCCGGCAAGCGACGAGCAGTACTTC.